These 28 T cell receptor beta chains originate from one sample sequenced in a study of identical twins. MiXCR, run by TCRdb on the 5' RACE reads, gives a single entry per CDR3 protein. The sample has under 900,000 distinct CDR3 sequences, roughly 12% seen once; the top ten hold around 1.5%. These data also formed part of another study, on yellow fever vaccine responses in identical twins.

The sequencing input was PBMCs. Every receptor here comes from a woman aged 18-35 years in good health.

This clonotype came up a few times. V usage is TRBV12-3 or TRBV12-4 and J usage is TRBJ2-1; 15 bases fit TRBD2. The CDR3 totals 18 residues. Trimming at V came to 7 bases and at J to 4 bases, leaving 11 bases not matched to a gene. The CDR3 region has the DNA TGTGCCAGCACCATCTACCGGACTAGCGGGAGGGAGTACAATGAGCAGTTCTTC. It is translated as CASTIYRTSGREYNEQFF.

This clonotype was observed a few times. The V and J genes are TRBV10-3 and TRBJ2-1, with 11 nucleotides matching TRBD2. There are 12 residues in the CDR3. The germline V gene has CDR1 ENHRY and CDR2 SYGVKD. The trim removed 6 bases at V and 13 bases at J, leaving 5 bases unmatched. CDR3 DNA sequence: TGTGCCATCAGGGCGACTAGCGGGAAACAGTTCTTC. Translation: CAIRATSGKQFF.

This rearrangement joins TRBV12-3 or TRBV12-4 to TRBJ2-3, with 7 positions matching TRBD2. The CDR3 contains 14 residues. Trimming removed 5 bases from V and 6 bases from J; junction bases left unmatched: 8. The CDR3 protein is CASSSGIITDTQYF. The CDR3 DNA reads TGTGCCAGCAGTAGCGGGATTATCACCGATACGCAGTATTTT.

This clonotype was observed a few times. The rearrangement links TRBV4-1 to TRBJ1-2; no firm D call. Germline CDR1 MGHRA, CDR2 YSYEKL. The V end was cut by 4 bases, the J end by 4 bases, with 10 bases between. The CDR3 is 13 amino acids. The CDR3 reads CASSRPWGYGYTF. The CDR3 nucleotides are TGCGCCAGCAGCCGGCCCTGGGGCTATGGCTACACCTTC.

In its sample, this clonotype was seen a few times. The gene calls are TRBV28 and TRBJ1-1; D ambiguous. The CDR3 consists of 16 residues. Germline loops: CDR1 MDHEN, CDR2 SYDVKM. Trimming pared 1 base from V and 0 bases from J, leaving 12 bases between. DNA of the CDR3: TGTGCCAGCAGTTTATTAAGACCCCCGTTGAACACTGAAGCTTTCTTT. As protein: CASSLLRPPLNTEAFF.

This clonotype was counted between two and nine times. The CDR3 nucleotides read TGTGCCAGCAGCTTAGCTGGTACCTTGGATAATTACTTC. Residues: CASSLAGTLDNYF. This chain joins TRBV7-2 and TRBJ2-7; D unresolved. The V and J ends lost 0 bases and 13 bases respectively, with 16 bases between them. The CDR3 is 13 amino acids. CDR1 SGHTA and CDR2 FQGNSA come from the germline V gene.

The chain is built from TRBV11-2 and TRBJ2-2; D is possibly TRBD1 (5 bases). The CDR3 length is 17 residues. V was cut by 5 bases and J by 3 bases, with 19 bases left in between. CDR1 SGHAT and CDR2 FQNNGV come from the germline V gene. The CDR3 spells CASSPLYRFRDTGELFF. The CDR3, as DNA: TGTGCCAGCAGCCCACTTTACAGGTTTCGGGACACCGGGGAGCTGTTTTTT.

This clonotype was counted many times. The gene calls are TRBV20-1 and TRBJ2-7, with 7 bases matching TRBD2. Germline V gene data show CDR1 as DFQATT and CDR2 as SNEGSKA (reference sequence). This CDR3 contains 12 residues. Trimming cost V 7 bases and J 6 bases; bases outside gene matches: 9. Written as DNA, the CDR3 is TGCAGTGTTGAGGGAGGGCCATCCGAGCAGTACTTC. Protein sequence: CSVEGGPSEQYF.

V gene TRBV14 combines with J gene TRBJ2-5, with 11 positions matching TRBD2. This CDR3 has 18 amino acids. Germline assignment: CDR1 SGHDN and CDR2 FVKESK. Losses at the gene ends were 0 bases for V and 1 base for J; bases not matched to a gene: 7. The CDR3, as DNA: TGTGCCAGCAGCCAAGATCATCCGGGACTAGCGGCCCAAGAGACCCAGTACTTC. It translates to CASSQDHPGLAAQETQYF.

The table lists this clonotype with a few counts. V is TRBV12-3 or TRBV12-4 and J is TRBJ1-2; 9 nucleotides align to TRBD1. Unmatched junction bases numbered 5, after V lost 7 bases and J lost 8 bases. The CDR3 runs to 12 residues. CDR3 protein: CASTGTGPGYTF. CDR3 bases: TGTGCCAGCACCGGGACAGGGCCCGGCTACACCTTC.

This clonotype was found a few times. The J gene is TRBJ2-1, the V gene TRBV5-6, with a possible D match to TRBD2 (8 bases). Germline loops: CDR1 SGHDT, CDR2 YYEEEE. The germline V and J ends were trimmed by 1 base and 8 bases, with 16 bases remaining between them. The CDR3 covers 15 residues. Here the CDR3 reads CASSLNRGLGDEQFF. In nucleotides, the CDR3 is TGTGCCAGCAGCTTGAACAGGGGACTAGGCGATGAGCAGTTCTTC.

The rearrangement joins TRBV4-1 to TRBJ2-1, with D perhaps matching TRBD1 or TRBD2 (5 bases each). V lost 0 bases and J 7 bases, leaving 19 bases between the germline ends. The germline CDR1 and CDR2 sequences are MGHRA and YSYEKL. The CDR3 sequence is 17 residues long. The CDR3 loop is CASSQDRGIRVGNEQFF. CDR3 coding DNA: TGCGCCAGCAGCCAAGATCGGGGTATCAGGGTCGGAAATGAGCAGTTCTTC.

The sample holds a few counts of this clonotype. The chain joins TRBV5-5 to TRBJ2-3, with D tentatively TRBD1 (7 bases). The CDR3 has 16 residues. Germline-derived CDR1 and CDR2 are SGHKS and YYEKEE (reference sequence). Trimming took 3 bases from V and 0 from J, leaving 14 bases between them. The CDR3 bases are TGTGCCAGCAGCTCGCCCAGGGGGGAGAGCACAGATACGCAGTATTTT. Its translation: CASSSPRGESTDTQYF.

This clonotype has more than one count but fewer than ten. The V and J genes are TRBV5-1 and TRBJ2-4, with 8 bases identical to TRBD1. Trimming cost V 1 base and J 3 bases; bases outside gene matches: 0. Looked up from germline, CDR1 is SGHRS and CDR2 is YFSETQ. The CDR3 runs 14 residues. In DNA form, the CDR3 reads TGCGCCAGCAGCTTGACAGGGGGCAAAAACATTCAGTACTTC. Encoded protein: CASSLTGGKNIQYF.

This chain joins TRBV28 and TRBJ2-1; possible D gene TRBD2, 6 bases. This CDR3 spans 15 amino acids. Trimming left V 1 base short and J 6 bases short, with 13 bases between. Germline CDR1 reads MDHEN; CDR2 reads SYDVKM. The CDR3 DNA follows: TGTGCCAGCAGTTTATACTCCGCGGGACGCAATGAGCAGTTCTTC. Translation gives CASSLYSAGRNEQFF.

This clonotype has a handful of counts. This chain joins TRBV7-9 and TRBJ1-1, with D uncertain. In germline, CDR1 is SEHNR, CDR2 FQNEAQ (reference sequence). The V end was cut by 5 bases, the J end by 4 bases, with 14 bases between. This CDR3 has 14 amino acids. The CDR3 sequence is CASSRSLVPTEAFF. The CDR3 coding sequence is TGTGCCAGCAGCCGGTCCCTAGTCCCCACTGAAGCTTTCTTT.

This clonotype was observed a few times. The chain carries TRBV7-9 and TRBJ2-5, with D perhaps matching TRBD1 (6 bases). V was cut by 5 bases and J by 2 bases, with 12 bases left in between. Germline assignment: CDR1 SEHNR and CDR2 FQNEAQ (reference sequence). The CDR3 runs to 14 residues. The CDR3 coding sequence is TGTGCCAGCAGCAAACGGACAGCACAAGAGACCCAGTACTTC. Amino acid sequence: CASSKRTAQETQYF. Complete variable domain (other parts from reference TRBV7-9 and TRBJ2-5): DTGVSQNPRHKITKRGQNVTFRCDPISEHNRLYWYRQTLGQGPEFLTYFQNEAQLEKSRLLSDRFSAERPKGSFSTLEIQRTEQGDSAMYLCASSKRTAQETQYFGPGTRLLVL.

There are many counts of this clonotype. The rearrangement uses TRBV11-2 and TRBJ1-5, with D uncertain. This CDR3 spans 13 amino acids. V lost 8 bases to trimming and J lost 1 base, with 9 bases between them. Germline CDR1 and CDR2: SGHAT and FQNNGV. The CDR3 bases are TGTGCCAGCTCCGGGGTGAGCAATCAGCCCCAGCATTTT. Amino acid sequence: CASSGVSNQPQHF.

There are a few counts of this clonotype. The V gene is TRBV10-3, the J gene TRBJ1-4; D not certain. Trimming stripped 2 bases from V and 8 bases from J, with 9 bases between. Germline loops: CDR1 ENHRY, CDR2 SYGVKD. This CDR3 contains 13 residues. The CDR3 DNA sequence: TGTGCCATCAGTGAGATGACGAGAGAAAAACTGTTTTTT. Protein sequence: CAISEMTREKLFF.

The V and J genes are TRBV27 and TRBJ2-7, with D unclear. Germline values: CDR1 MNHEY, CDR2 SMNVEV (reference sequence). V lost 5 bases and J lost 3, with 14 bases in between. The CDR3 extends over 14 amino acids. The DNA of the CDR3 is TGTGCCAGCAGTCCCCTAGAAAATTACTACGAGCAGTACTTC. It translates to CASSPLENYYEQYF.

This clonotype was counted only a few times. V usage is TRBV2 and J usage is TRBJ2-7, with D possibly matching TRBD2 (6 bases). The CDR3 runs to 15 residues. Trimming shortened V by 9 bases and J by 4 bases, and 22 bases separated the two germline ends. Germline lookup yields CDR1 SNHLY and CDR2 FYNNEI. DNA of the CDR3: TGTGCCAGAGGAGGGGAGAAAGGTGGAATTTACGAGCAGTACTTC. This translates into CARGGEKGGIYEQYF.

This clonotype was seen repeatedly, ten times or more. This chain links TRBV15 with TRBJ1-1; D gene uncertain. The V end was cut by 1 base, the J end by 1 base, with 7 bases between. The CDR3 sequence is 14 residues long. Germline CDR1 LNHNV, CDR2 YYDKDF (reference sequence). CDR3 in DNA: TGTGCCACCAGCAGAGGTAGAGCGAACACTGAAGCTTTCTTT. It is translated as CATSRGRANTEAFF.

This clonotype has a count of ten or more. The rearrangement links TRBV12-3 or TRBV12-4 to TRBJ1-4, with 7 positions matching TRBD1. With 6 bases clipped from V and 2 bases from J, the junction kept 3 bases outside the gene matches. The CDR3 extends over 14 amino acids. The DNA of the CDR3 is TGTGCCAGCAGCCGGGGACAGACTAATGAAAAACTGTTTTTT. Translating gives CASSRGQTNEKLFF.

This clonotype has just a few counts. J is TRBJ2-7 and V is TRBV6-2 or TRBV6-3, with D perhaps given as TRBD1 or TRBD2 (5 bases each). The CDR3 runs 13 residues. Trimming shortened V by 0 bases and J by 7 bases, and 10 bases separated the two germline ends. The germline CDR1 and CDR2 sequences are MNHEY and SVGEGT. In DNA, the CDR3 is TGTGCCAGCAGTTACTCCCCCAGGGAGGAGCAGTACGTC. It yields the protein CASSYSPREEQYV.

The CDR3 loop is CASSLERQRINYGYTF. The DNA for the CDR3 is TGTGCCAGCAGCTTGGAGCGGCAGCGAATCAACTATGGCTACACCTTC. The chain carries TRBV5-5 and TRBJ1-2; D is undetermined. This CDR3 spans 16 amino acids. V shed 0 bases and J shed 2 bases, with 14 bases lying between them. In germline, CDR1 is SGHKS, CDR2 YYEKEE (reference sequence).

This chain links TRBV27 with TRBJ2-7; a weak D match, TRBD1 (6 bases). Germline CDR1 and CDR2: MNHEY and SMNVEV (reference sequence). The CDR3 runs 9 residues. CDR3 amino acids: CASSLGHHV. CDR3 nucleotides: TGTGCCAGCAGTTTGGGACACCACGTC.

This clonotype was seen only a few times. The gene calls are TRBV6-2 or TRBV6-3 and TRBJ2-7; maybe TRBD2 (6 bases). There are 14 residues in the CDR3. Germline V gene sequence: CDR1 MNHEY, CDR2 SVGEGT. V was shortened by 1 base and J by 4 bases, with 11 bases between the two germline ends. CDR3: CASSYLAGSYEQYF. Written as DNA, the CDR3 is TGTGCCAGCAGTTACTTGGCGGGAAGTTACGAGCAGTACTTC.

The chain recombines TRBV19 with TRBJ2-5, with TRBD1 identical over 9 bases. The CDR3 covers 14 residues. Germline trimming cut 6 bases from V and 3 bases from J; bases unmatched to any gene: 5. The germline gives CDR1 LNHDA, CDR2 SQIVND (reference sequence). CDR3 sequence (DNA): TGTGCCAGTAGCGGGACAGGGCCCAAAGAGACCCAGTACTTC. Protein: CASSGTGPKETQYF. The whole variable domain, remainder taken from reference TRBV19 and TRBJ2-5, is DGGITQSPKYLFRKEGQNVTLSCEQNLNHDAMYWYRQDPGQGLRLIYYSQIVNDFQKGDIAEGYSVSREKKESFPLTVTSAQKNPTAFYLCASSGTGPKETQYFGPGTRLLVL.